The 18 T cell receptor beta chains given below trace back to one sample, sequenced in a study of blood T cell repertoires in COVID-19. TCRdb's copy holds only in-frame clones and misses some; the assay was immunoSEQ multiplex PCR. The table records some 42,000 clones, around 82% of them present only once. Source material: peripheral blood. The receptor set was obtained from a human donor in a cohort sampled during active COVID-19.

The V call is TRBV27, the J call TRBJ2-3; 8 positions agree with TRBD2. Germline V lookup: CDR1 MNHEY, CDR2 SMNVEV (reference sequence). The ends lost 5 bases at V and 8 bases at J; junction bases unmatched: 9. The CDR3 loop spans 14 amino acids. The CDR3 loop is CASSLSGEVGTQYF. DNA of the CDR3: TGTGCCAGCAGTCTTAGCGGGGAAGTAGGTACGCAGTATTTT.

The chain carries TRBV7-6 and TRBJ2-7; TRBD1 agrees at 9 bases. CDR1 and CDR2 from the germline V gene are SGHVS and FNYEAQ. Germline trimming cut 5 bases from V and 2 bases from J; bases unmatched to any gene: 10. The CDR3 is 16 amino acids. CDR3 in DNA: TGTGCCAGCAGCCGAATCACCGGGACAGGGACCTACGAGCAGTACTTC. Translation: CASSRITGTGTYEQYF. The whole variable domain, filled in from reference TRBV7-6 and TRBJ2-7, reads GAGVSQSPRYKVTKRGQDVALRCDPISGHVSLYWYRQALGQGPEFLTYFNYEAQQDKSGLPNDRFSAERPEGSISTLTIQRTEQRDSAMYRCASSRITGTGTYEQYFGPGTRLTVT.

This sequence joins TRBV15 and TRBJ1-5; D is unresolved. This CDR3 has 12 amino acids. V lost 2 bases and J lost 4, with 3 bases in between. Per germline, CDR1 LNHNV and CDR2 YYDKDF (reference sequence). The CDR3 protein is CATSRPNQPQHF. As DNA, the CDR3 is TGTGCCACCAGCAGACCAAATCAGCCCCAGCATTTT.

The rearrangement links TRBV6-5 to TRBJ1-2; a possible D gene is TRBD1 (5 bases). Per the germline V gene, CDR1 is MNHEY and CDR2 is SVGAGI. The V end was cut by 6 bases, the J end by 2 bases, with 7 bases between. This CDR3 has 12 residues. DNA of the CDR3: TGTGCCAGCAGCGACAGCAACTATGGCTACACCTTC. As protein: CASSDSNYGYTF.

The chain couples TRBV4-2 to TRBJ1-5, with TRBD1 as a possible D gene (6 bases). The V and J ends lost 5 bases and 6 bases respectively, with 14 bases between them. The V gene's germline CDR1 is LGHNA and CDR2 YNFKEQ. The CDR3 loop spans 14 amino acids. CDR3 bases: TGTGCCAGCAGCATCCAGGGGCGAGGTCAGCCCCAGCATTTT. Residues: CASSIQGRGQPQHF.

The rearrangement links TRBV7-6 to TRBJ2-1; 9 bases match TRBD2. The V gene end was trimmed by 4 bases and the J gene end by 0 bases; junction bases not matched to a gene: 4. The CDR3 runs to 16 residues. The V gene's germline CDR1 is SGHVS and CDR2 FNYEAQ. The CDR3 coding sequence is TGTGCCAGCAGCTCCATAGCGGGAGCCTCCTACAATGAGCAGTTCTTC. Translation: CASSSIAGASYNEQFF.

This chain links TRBV28 with TRBJ2-4, with TRBD2 matching 8 bases. Germline V gene data show CDR1 as MDHEN and CDR2 as SYDVKM. V lost 10 bases, J lost 0 bases, and 8 bases stayed unmatched. The CDR3 totals 15 residues. CDR3 coding DNA: TGTGCCACAAGTAGCGGGGTTATAGCCAAAAACATTCAGTACTTC. This gives the protein CATSSGVIAKNIQYF.

This clone occurred once. The chain combines TRBV12-3 or TRBV12-4 with TRBJ2-1; 8 nucleotides align to TRBD1. Trimming at V came to 5 bases and at J to 15 bases, leaving 6 bases not matched to a gene. This CDR3 spans 11 amino acids. CDR3 bases: TGTGCCAGCAGTGTGGGAGACAGGGGGTTCTTC. It encodes CASSVGDRGFF.

V and J are TRBV11-2 and TRBJ2-7; TRBD2 agrees at 7 bases. Germline V CDR1 and CDR2: SGHAT, FQNNGV. Germline trimming cut 4 bases from V and 0 bases from J; bases unmatched to any gene: 9. This CDR3 region has 16 residues. CDR3 protein: CASSSPRGGYSYEQYF. CDR3 bases: TGTGCCAGCAGCTCCCCACGCGGGGGATACTCCTACGAGCAGTACTTC.

The CDR3 loop is CASTLDRGRETQYF. CDR3 nucleotide sequence: TGTGCCAGCACTTTGGACAGGGGGCGAGAGACCCAGTACTTC. The rearrangement uses TRBV2 and TRBJ2-5; 11 bases align to TRBD1. The CDR3 runs 14 residues. V was clipped by 7 bases and J by 4 bases; unmatched bases: 5. Germline CDR1 is SNHLY and CDR2 is FYNNEI.

This chain uses TRBV5-6 with TRBJ2-6, with no clear D. CDR3 length: 14 residues. The V end lost 2 bases, the J end lost 0 bases, and 3 bases lay between the germline ends. CDR1 SGHDT and CDR2 YYEEEE come from the germline V gene. The CDR3 DNA reads TGTGCCAGCAGCTTACTCTCTGGGGCCAACGTCCTGACTTTC. The encoded protein is CASSLLSGANVLTF. Filled out from reference TRBV5-6 and TRBJ2-6, the complete variable domain reads DAGVTQSPTHLIKTRGQQVTLRCSPKSGHDTVSWYQQALGQGPQFIFQYYEEEERQRGNFPDRFSGHQFPNYSSELNVNALLLGDSALYLCASSLLSGANVLTFGAGSRLTVL.

The V gene is TRBV12-3 or TRBV12-4, the J gene TRBJ2-3, with D hard to call. Trimming shortened V by 4 bases and J by 8 bases, and 10 bases separated the two germline ends. CDR3 length: 12 residues. The CDR3 is CASSSGTITQYF. The CDR3 DNA is TGTGCCAGCAGTTCAGGAACCATTACGCAGTATTTT.

V usage is TRBV5-4 and J usage is TRBJ1-2, with a weak D call TRBD1 (6 bases). The CDR3 sequence is 15 residues long. CDR1 is SGHNT and CDR2 is YYREEE in the germline V gene (reference sequence). V lost 0 bases and J lost 8, with 17 bases in between. CDR3 nucleotides: TGTGCCAGCAGCTTGGCGGGACAAGTGACGAGCGGCTACACCTTC. Translation gives CASSLAGQVTSGYTF.

This chain joins TRBV28 and TRBJ2-4; 8 bases line up with TRBD2. Germline V gene sequence: CDR1 MDHEN, CDR2 SYDVKM. The V and J ends lost 2 bases and 1 base, in that order; junction bases with no gene match: 4. The CDR3 totals 16 residues. CDR3 amino acids: CASSLVGGGAKNIQYF. The CDR3 coding sequence is TGTGCCAGCAGTTTAGTCGGCGGGGGGGCCAAAAACATTCAGTACTTC.

This chain uses TRBV6-1 with TRBJ1-5; TRBD1 is a possible D gene (6 bases). Germline V gene lookup returns CDR1 MNHNS and CDR2 SASEGT. This CDR3 has 15 amino acids. Trimming stripped 3 bases from V and 5 bases from J, with 14 bases between. CDR3 amino acids: CASSDQGQGYQPQHF. CDR3 bases: TGTGCCAGCAGTGATCAGGGGCAGGGTTATCAGCCCCAGCATTTT.

The chain employs TRBV6-2 or TRBV6-3 and TRBJ2-7; D is unresolved. CDR1 and CDR2 from the germline V gene are MNHEY and SVGEGT. The CDR3 runs to 14 residues. V dropped 0 bases and J dropped 0 bases, with 6 bases sitting between them. Here the CDR3 DNA reads TGTGCCAGCAGTTACTCTAGCTACTCCTACGAGCAGTACTTC. It encodes CASSYSSYSYEQYF.

This chain uses TRBV3-1 (or the pseudogene TRBV3-2) with TRBJ2-7, with a possible D match to TRBD2 (5 bases). Germline V gives CDR1 LGHDT, CDR2 YNNKEL (reference sequence). The CDR3 runs to 13 residues. V was shortened by 1 base and J by 2 bases, with 6 bases between the two germline ends. CDR3 in DNA: TGTGCCAGCAGCCAAGCGGGAACCTACGAGCAGTACTTC. Protein: CASSQAGTYEQYF.

V and J are TRBV6-2 or TRBV6-3 and TRBJ2-3, with D maybe TRBD2 (5 bases). Trimming took off 0 bases at V and 2 bases at J, with 9 bases between the two ends. The germline CDR1 and CDR2 sequences are MNHEY and SVGEGT. CDR3 length: 15 amino acids. The DNA for the CDR3 is TGTGCCAGCAGTTACTCGATCGGGAACACAGATACGCAGTATTTT. Translated, it gives CASSYSIGNTDTQYF.